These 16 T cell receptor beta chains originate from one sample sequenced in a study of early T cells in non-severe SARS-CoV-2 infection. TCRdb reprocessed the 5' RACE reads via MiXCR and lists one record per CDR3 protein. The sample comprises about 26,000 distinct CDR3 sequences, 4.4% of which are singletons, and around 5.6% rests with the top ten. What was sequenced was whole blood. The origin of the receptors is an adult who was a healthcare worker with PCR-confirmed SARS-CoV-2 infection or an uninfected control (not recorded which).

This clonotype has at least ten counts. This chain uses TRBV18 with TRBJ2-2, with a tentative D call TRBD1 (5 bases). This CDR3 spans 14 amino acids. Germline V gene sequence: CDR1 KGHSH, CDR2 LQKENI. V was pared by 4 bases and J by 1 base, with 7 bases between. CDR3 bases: TGTGCCAGCTCACGACAGCAGAACACCGGGGAGCTGTTTTTT. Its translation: CASSRQQNTGELFF. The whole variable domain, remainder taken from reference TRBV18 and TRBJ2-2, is NAGVMQNPRHLVRRRGQEARLRCSPMKGHSHVYWYRQLPEEGLKFMVYLQKENIIDESGMPKERFSAEFPKEGPSILRIQQVVRGDSAAYFCASSRQQNTGELFFGEGSRLTVL.

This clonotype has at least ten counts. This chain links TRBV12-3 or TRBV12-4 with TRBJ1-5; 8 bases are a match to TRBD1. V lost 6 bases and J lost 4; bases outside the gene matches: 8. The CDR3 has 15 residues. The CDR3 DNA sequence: TGTGCCAGCAGCCCCGACAGGGGACAGAATCAGCCCCAGCATTTT. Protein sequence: CASSPDRGQNQPQHF.

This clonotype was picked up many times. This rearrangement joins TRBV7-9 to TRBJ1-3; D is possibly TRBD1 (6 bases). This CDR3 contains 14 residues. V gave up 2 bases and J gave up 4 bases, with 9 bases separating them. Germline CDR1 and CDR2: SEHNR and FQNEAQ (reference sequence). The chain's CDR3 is CASSLTGTGNTIYF. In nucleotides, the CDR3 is TGTGCCAGCAGCTTAACAGGGACAGGAAACACCATATATTTT. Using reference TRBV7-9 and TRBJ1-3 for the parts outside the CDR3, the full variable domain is DTGVSQNPRHKITKRGQNVTFRCDPISEHNRLYWYRQTLGQGPEFLTYFQNEAQLEKSRLLSDRFSAERPKGSFSTLEIQRTEQGDSAMYLCASSLTGTGNTIYFGEGSWLTVV.

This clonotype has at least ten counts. The CDR3 protein is CASSPGLAGGMWEETQYF. CDR3 in DNA: TGTGCCAGCAGCCCAGGACTAGCGGGGGGCATGTGGGAAGAGACCCAGTACTTC. The chain recombines TRBV7-2 with TRBJ2-5; 14 nucleotides agree with TRBD2. J gave up 3 bases and V 5 bases, and 11 bases lay outside the gene matches. There are 18 residues in the CDR3. Germline V lookup: CDR1 SGHTA, CDR2 FQGNSA.

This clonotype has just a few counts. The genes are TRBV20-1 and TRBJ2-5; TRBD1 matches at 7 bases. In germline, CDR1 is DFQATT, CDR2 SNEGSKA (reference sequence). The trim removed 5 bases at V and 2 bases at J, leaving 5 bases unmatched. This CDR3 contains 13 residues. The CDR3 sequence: CSADRDRQETQYF. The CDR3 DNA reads TGCAGTGCTGACCGGGACAGACAAGAGACCCAGTACTTC.

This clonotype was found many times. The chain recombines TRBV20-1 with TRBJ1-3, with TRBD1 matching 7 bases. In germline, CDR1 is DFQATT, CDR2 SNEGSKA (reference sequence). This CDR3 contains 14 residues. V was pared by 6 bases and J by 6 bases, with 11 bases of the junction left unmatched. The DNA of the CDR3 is TGCAGTGCGATTACAGGGGTATCGGAAAACACCATATATTTT. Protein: CSAITGVSENTIYF.

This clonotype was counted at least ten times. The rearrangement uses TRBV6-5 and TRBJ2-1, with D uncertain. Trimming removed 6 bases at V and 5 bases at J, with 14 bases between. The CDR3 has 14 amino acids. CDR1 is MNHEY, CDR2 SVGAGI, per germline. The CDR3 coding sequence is TGTGCCAGCAGCACCGGGCCTTGGGACAATGAGCAGTTCTTC. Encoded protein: CASSTGPWDNEQFF.

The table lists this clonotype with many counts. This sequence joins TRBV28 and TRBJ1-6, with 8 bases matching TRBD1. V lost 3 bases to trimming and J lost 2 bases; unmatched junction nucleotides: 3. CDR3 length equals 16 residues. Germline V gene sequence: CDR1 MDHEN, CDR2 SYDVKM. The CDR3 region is CASSFPQGAYNSPLHF. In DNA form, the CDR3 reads TGTGCCAGCAGTTTCCCACAGGGGGCCTATAATTCACCCCTCCACTTT.

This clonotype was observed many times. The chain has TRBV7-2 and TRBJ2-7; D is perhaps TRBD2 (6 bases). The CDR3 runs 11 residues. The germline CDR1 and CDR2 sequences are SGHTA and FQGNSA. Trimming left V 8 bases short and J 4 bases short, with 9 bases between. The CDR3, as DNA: TGTGCCAGCCGTGGGGGGTACGAGCAGTACTTC. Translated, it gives CASRGGYEQYF. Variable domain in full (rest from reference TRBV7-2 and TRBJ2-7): GAGVSQSPSNKVTEKGKDVELRCDPISGHTALYWYRQSLGQGLEFLIYFQGNSAPDKSGLPSDRFSAERTGGSVSTLTIQRTQQEDSAVYLCASRGGYEQYFGPGTRLTVT.

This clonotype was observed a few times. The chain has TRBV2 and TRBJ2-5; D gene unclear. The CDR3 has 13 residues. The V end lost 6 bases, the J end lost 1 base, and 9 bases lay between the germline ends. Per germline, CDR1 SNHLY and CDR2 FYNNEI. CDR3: CASSQQLQETQYF. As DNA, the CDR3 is TGTGCCAGCAGCCAACAACTCCAAGAGACCCAGTACTTC.

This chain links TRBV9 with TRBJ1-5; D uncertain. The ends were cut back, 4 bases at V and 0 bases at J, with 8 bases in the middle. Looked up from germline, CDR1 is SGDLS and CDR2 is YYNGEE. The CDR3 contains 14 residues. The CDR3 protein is CASSYWDSNQPQHF. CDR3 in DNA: TGTGCCAGCAGCTACTGGGATAGCAATCAGCCCCAGCATTTT.

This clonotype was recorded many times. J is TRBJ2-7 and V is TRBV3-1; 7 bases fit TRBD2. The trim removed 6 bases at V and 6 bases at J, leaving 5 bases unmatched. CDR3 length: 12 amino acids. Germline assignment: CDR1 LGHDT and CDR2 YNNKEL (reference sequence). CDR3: CASRTSFGEQYF. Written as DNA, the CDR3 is TGTGCCAGCAGGACTAGCTTCGGCGAGCAGTACTTC.

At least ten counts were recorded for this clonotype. CDR3 nucleotide sequence: TGTGCCAGCAGGATACTAGCGGGGGGCCAATACAATGAGCAGTTCTTC. This encodes CASRILAGGQYNEQFF. This sequence joins TRBV5-6 and TRBJ2-1; 12 positions match TRBD2. The CDR3 totals 16 residues. Germline loops: CDR1 SGHDT, CDR2 YYEEEE. Trimming took 5 bases from V and 4 from J; bases not matched to a gene: 7.

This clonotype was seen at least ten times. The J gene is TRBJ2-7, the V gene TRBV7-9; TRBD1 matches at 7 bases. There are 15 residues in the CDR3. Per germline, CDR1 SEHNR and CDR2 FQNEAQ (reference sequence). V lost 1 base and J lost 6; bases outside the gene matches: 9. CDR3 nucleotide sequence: TGTGCCAGCAGCTTAGGGGGCGGACAGGCGGGCGAGCAGTACTTC. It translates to CASSLGGGQAGEQYF.

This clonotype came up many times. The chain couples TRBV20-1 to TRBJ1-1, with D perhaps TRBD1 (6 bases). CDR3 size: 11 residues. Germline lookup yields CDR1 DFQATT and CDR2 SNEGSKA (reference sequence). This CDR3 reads CKSQGPPEAFF. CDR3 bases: TGCAAATCACAGGGACCTCCTGAAGCTTTCTTT.

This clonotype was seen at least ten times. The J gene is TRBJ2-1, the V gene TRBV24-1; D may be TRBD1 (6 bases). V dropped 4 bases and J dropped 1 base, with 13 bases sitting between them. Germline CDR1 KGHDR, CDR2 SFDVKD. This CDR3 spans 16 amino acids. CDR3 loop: CATSDPGARSYNEQFF. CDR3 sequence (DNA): TGTGCCACCAGTGACCCAGGGGCGCGGTCCTACAATGAGCAGTTCTTC.